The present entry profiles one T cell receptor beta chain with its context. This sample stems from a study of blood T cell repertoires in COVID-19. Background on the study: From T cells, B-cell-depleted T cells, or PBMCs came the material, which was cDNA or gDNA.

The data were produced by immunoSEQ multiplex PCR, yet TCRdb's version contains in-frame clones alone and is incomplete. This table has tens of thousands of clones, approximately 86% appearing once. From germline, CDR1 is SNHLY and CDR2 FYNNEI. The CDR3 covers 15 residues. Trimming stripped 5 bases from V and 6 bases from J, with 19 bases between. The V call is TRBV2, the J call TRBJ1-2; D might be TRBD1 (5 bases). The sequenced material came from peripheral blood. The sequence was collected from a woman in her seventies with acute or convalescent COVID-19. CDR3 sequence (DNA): TGTGCCAGCAGTCCTAGAGAAGGGGACTCCAATGGCTACACCTTC. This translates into CASSPREGDSNGYTF.